This is a list of T cell receptor beta chains from one sample in a study of cytomegalovirus exposure and HLA in healthy donors. TCRdb's copy holds only in-frame clones and misses some; the assay was immunoSEQ multiplex PCR. The profile shows some 200,000 clones, 65% to 80% of them singletons. The sample consisted of PBMCs. Receptors were obtained from a man in his fifties or sixties in good health and CMV-seronegative. Each CDR3 is given with its conserved first and last residue. D genes are given only for firm matches. Not every row has a clone size; where given, it reads once, few, many or a size class.

CDR3 protein: CASSPGLSYEQYF
CDR3 DNA: TGTGCCAGCAGCCCGGGACTGTCCTACGAGCAGTACTTC
D gene: .
V gene: TRBV6-5
clone size: .
J gene: TRBJ2-7

CDR3 protein: CAWTLGGGRQETQYF
CDR3 DNA: TGTGCCTGGACCCTCGGGGGAGGCAGGCAAGAGACCCAGTACTTC
D gene: .
V gene: TRBV30
clone size: .
J gene: TRBJ2-5

CDR3 protein: CASSFGQGAGTQYF
CDR3 DNA: TGCGCCAGCAGCTTCGGCCAGGGGGCAGGGACCCAGTACTTC
D gene: TRBD1
V gene: TRBV5-1
clone size: .
J gene: TRBJ2-5

CDR3 protein: CASSSTGEEQYF
CDR3 DNA: TGTGCCAGCAGCTCAACAGGGGAAGAGCAGTACTTC
D gene: TRBD1
V gene: TRBV7-9
clone size: .
J gene: TRBJ2-7

CDR3 protein: CASSLVTDTQYF
CDR3 DNA: TGCGCCAGCAGTTTAGTAACGGATACGCAGTATTTT
D gene: .
V gene: TRBV10-2
clone size: .
J gene: TRBJ2-3

CDR3 protein: CASSEGAGLYEQYF
CDR3 DNA: TGTGCCAGCTCGGAGGGTGCAGGGCTGTACGAGCAGTACTTC
D gene: .
V gene: TRBV18
clone size: .
J gene: TRBJ2-7

CDR3 protein: CASILAGVDEQFF
CDR3 DNA: TGTGCCAGCATCCTAGCGGGAGTTGATGAGCAGTTCTTC
D gene: TRBD2
V gene: TRBV2
clone size: few
J gene: TRBJ2-1

CDR3 protein: CASSVGTGTGNTIYF
CDR3 DNA: TGTGCCAGTAGTGTCGGGACAGGGACTGGAAACACCATATATTTT
D gene: TRBD1
V gene: TRBV19
clone size: .
J gene: TRBJ1-3

CDR3 protein: CASSLELAGGSYEQYF
CDR3 DNA: TGTGCCAGCAGCTTAGAACTAGCGGGAGGGTCCTACGAGCAGTACTTC
D gene: TRBD2
V gene: TRBV7-6
clone size: .
J gene: TRBJ2-7

CDR3 protein: CASSGVGSEYNEQFF
CDR3 DNA: TGTGCCAGCAGCGGTGTCGGGAGCGAATACAATGAGCAGTTCTTC
D gene: .
V gene: TRBV9
clone size: .
J gene: TRBJ2-1

CDR3 protein: CASSAGLAGYNEQFF
CDR3 DNA: TGTGCCAGCAGTGCCGGACTAGCGGGATACAATGAGCAGTTCTTC
D gene: TRBD2
V gene: TRBV6-1
clone size: .
J gene: TRBJ2-1

CDR3 protein: CASSPSNYGYTF
CDR3 DNA: TGTGCCAGCAGCCCTTCGAACTATGGCTACACCTTC
D gene: .
V gene: TRBV11-2
clone size: .
J gene: TRBJ1-2

CDR3 protein: CASMSGSLNTEAFF
CDR3 DNA: TGCGCCAGCATGTCCGGGAGCCTGAACACTGAAGCTTTCTTT
D gene: .
V gene: TRBV5-1
clone size: .
J gene: TRBJ1-1

CDR3 protein: CASIPGRGTFSGANVLTF
CDR3 DNA: TGCGCCAGTATCCCAGGGAGGGGGACGTTCTCTGGGGCCAACGTCCTGACTTTC
D gene: .
V gene: TRBV5-1
clone size: .
J gene: TRBJ2-6

CDR3 protein: CASSEYKKLGYTF
CDR3 DNA: TGTGCCAGCAGTGAATATAAGAAGCTCGGCTACACCTTC
D gene: .
V gene: TRBV25-1
clone size: .
J gene: TRBJ1-2

CDR3 protein: CASSPYWGGEGGYTF
CDR3 DNA: TGTGCCAGCAGCCCTTATTGGGGGGGCGAAGGTGGCTACACCTTC
D gene: .
V gene: TRBV7-2
clone size: .
J gene: TRBJ1-2

CDR3 protein: CAWSVLGGRNYEQYF
CDR3 DNA: TGTGCCTGGAGTGTACTAGGGGGAAGAAACTACGAGCAGTACTTC
D gene: .
V gene: TRBV30
clone size: .
J gene: TRBJ2-7

CDR3 protein: CSVERGRREGAYNEQFF
CDR3 DNA: TGCAGCGTTGAACGAGGTCGGCGGGAGGGGGCCTACAATGAGCAGTTCTTC
D gene: TRBD2
V gene: TRBV29-1
clone size: .
J gene: TRBJ2-1

CDR3 protein: CASSLVVSGNTEQYF
CDR3 DNA: TGTGCCAGCAGCTTAGTAGTTAGCGGGAATACCGAGCAGTACTTC
D gene: TRBD2
V gene: TRBV7-9
clone size: .
J gene: TRBJ2-7

CDR3 protein: CASSPDSLTYTF
CDR3 DNA: TGCGCCAGCAGCCCAGACAGTCTGACCTACACCTTC
D gene: .
V gene: TRBV5-1
clone size: .
J gene: TRBJ1-2

CDR3 protein: CASSPWDRDETQYF
CDR3 DNA: TGTGCCAGCAGCCCCTGGGACAGGGATGAGACCCAGTACTTC
D gene: TRBD1
V gene: TRBV11-1
clone size: .
J gene: TRBJ2-5

CDR3 protein: CASSFFLSRDTGELFF
CDR3 DNA: TGTGCCAGCAGCTTTTTCCTCTCCCGGGACACCGGGGAGCTGTTTTTT
D gene: .
V gene: TRBV5-4
clone size: once
J gene: TRBJ2-2

CDR3 protein: CARNEGRPETQYF
CDR3 DNA: TGTGCCAGAAACGAGGGAAGGCCAGAGACCCAGTACTTC
D gene: .
V gene: TRBV5-3
clone size: .
J gene: TRBJ2-5

CDR3 protein: CASSFTTRQGGGYTF
CDR3 DNA: TGTGCCAGCAGTTTTACCACCCGACAGGGTGGGGGCTACACCTTC
D gene: TRBD1
V gene: TRBV27
clone size: .
J gene: TRBJ1-2

CDR3 protein: CASSPRAGTGNTEAFF
CDR3 DNA: TGCGCCAGCAGCCCGCGGGCGGGGACGGGGAACACTGAAGCTTTCTTT
D gene: .
V gene: TRBV5-1
clone size: .
J gene: TRBJ1-1

CDR3 protein: CASSGLAGVNEQFF
CDR3 DNA: TGCGCCAGCAGCGGACTAGCGGGAGTAAATGAGCAGTTCTTC
D gene: TRBD2
V gene: TRBV5-1
clone size: few
J gene: TRBJ2-1

CDR3 protein: CSVGGLAGLLSYEQYF
CDR3 DNA: TGCAGCGTTGGGGGACTAGCGGGACTCCTCTCCTACGAGCAGTACTTC
D gene: TRBD2
V gene: TRBV29-1
clone size: .
J gene: TRBJ2-7

CDR3 protein: CASGSPSSGSLHEQFF
CDR3 DNA: TGTGCTAGTGGTTCACCGTCTAGCGGGAGTTTACATGAGCAGTTCTTC
D gene: TRBD2
V gene: TRBV12-5
clone size: .
J gene: TRBJ2-1